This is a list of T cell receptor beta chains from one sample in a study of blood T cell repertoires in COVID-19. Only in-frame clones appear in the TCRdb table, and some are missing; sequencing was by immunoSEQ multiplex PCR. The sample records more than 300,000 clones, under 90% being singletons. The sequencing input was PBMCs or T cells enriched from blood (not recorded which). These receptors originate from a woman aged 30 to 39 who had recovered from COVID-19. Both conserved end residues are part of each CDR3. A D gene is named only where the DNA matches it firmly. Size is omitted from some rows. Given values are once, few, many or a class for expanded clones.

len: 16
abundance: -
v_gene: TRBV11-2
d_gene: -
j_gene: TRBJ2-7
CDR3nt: TGTGCCAGCAGCTCAAGACCCGGGACATTTACCTACGAGCAGTACTTC
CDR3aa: CASSSRPGTFTYEQYF

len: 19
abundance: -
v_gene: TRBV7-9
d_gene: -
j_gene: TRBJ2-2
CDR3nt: TGTGCCAGCAGCTTAGTTGGAGTTGCGGCCAGACCGAACACCGGGGAGCTGTTTTTT
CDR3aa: CASSLVGVAARPNTGELFF

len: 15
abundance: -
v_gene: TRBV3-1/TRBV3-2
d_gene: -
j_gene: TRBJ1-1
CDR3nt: TGTGCCAGCAGCCAATATCCCGGTGGTGATACTGAAGCTTTCTTT
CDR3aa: CASSQYPGGDTEAFF

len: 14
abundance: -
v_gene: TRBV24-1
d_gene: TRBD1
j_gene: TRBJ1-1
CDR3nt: TGTGCCACCAGTGATGGACACAGGGGGCCTGAAGCTTTCTTT
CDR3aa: CATSDGHRGPEAFF

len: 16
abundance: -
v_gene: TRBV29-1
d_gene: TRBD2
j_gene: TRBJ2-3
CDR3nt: TGCAGCGTCCCCCAGGGAGCTAGCGGGAGGGGGGATACGCAGTATTTT
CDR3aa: CSVPQGASGRGDTQYF

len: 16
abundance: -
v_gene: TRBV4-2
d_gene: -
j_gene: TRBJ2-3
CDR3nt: TGTGCCAGCAGCCATTCAGGGGACCCTGGCACAGATACGCAGTATTTT
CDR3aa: CASSHSGDPGTDTQYF

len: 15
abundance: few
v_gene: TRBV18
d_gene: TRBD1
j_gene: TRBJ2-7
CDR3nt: TGTGCCAGCTCACCACTTTCAGGGGGAGCCTACGAGCAGTACTTC
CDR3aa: CASSPLSGGAYEQYF

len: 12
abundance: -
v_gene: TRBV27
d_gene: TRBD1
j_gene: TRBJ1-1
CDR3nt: TGTGCCAGCAGGCAGGGGGCGGCTGAAGCTTTCTTT
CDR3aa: CASRQGAAEAFF

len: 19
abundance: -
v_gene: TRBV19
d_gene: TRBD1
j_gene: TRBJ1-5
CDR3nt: TGTGCCAGTAGGGGGTCCGCAGGGGGGTTGATGGTTAGCAATCAGCCCCAGCATTTT
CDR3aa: CASRGSAGGLMVSNQPQHF

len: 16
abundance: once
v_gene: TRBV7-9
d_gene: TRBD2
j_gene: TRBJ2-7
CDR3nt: TGTGCCAGCAGCTTCCGGGTACTAGCGGCGGGGTACGAGCAGTACTTC
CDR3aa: CASSFRVLAAGYEQYF

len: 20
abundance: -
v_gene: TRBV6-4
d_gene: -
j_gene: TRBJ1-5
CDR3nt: TGTGCCAGCTTTCTTCCAGTCATCTCCAATACAGGGAGCCAAAGCCAGCCCCAGCATTTT
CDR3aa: CASFLPVISNTGSQSQPQHF